One and the same sample provided the 29 T cell receptor beta chains below, sequenced in a study of shared clonotypes between healthy human individuals. Naivety among CD8 cells was defined by CD45RO negativity and positive CCR7 selection, thereby excluding terminally differentiated effector memory CD45RA+ cells. Measured with immunoSEQ multiplex PCR; TCRdb has only the in-frame clones, and not every one. The top ten hold around 1.7% of the sample, which has approximately 2,200,000 clones, approximately 94% seen once. Specimen: naive CD8+ T cells from PBMCs. The receptor set was obtained from a man aged 18-30 years in good health. Some clones in this sample may be carry-over from other donors' samples.

The chain has TRBV27 and TRBJ2-2; D gene uncertain. The CDR3 runs to 15 residues. Germline V gives CDR1 MNHEY, CDR2 SMNVEV (reference sequence). V lost 0 bases, J lost 6 bases, and 11 bases lay in between. The CDR3 spells CASSLSSQDPGELFF. CDR3 nucleotides: TGTGCCAGCAGTTTATCAAGCCAGGACCCCGGGGAGCTGTTTTTT.

As DNA, the CDR3 is TGTGCCAGCAGTCAAAACGGACTAGCGACCCTATACGAGCAGTACTTC. It codes for CASSQNGLATLYEQYF. The V and J genes are TRBV27 and TRBJ2-7, with 9 bases matching TRBD2. The J segment lost 4 bases and the V segment lost 5 bases, leaving 12 bases of the junction unmatched. CDR1 is MNHEY, CDR2 SMNVEV, per germline (reference sequence). This CDR3 has 16 amino acids.

The chain is built from TRBV7-3 and TRBJ2-1; 7 nucleotides align to TRBD2. V lost 5 bases, J lost 0 bases, and 10 bases stayed unmatched. This CDR3 region has 17 residues. Germline V gene sequence: CDR1 SGHTA, CDR2 FQGTGA. CDR3 protein: CASSPLGGRASYNEQFF. CDR3 DNA sequence: TGTGCCAGCAGCCCCCTGGGTGGGAGGGCCTCCTACAATGAGCAGTTCTTC.

This clone appeared once. The rearrangement links TRBV2 to TRBJ2-7, with 9 bases that match TRBD2. This CDR3 has 16 residues. With 2 bases clipped from V and 3 bases from J, the junction kept 8 bases outside the gene matches. Germline V gene sequence: CDR1 SNHLY, CDR2 FYNNEI. CDR3 residues: CASSENSGGRDYEQYF. CDR3 in DNA: TGTGCCAGCAGTGAAAACTCCGGCGGGAGGGACTACGAGCAGTACTTC.

This chain uses TRBV27 with TRBJ2-1, with D unclear. The germline gives CDR1 MNHEY, CDR2 SMNVEV (reference sequence). The CDR3 runs 15 residues. V dropped 3 bases and J dropped 10 bases, with 19 bases sitting between them. The CDR3 loop reads CASSLFGPTAREQFF. The CDR3, as DNA: TGTGCCAGCAGTTTGTTCGGACCGACTGCCAGGGAGCAGTTCTTC.

This chain connects TRBV7-9 to TRBJ2-2; 7 bases map to TRBD1. The CDR3 has 15 residues. V lost 4 bases and J lost 4; bases outside the gene matches: 6. Germline CDR1 is SEHNR and CDR2 is FQNEAQ (reference sequence). CDR3 DNA sequence: TGTGCCAGCAGCTCCGGACAGGAGGTCACCGGGGAGCTGTTTTTT. This translates into CASSSGQEVTGELFF.

This chain links TRBV15 with TRBJ2-3; 7 bases line up with TRBD2. This CDR3 has 16 residues. Trimming removed 1 base from V and 7 bases from J; junction bases left unmatched: 11. Germline-derived CDR1 and CDR2 are LNHNV and YYDKDF (reference sequence). For the CDR3, the DNA is TGTGCCACCAGCAGAGGACTGGCGGGAGTAAGTAATACGCAGTATTTT. Translation: CATSRGLAGVSNTQYF.

CDR3 protein: CASSLLAVPGGARIYEQYF. CDR3 nucleotides: TGCGCCAGCAGCCTTTTAGCTGTCCCGGGGGGGGCAAGAATCTACGAGCAGTACTTC. V is TRBV4-1 and J is TRBJ2-7; 8 bases agree with TRBD2. With 4 bases clipped from V and 3 bases from J, the junction kept 20 bases outside the gene matches. The CDR3 consists of 19 residues. CDR1 MGHRA and CDR2 YSYEKL come from the germline V gene.

The rearrangement joins TRBV12-2 to TRBJ2-3; the table's D call, TRBD1, was not checked against the DNA. TRBV12-2 is a pseudogene segment. This CDR3 spans 16 amino acids. The CDR3 protein is CASRILQGAVADTQYF. CDR3 DNA: TGTGCAAGTCGCATACTACAGGGGGCGGTGGCAGATACGCAGTATTTT.

The chain employs TRBV14 and TRBJ2-1, with D unclear. The CDR3 sequence is 15 residues long. Trimming removed 2 bases from V and 5 bases from J, with 13 bases in between. Germline CDR1 SGHDN, CDR2 FVKESK. CDR3 protein: CASSQRVRPHNEQFF. Written as DNA, the CDR3 is TGTGCCAGCAGCCAACGCGTTAGACCCCACAATGAGCAGTTCTTC. Based on the CDR3 plus reference TRBV14 and TRBJ2-1, the full variable domain is EAGVTQFPSHSVIEKGQTVTLRCDPISGHDNLYWYRRVMGKEIKFLLHFVKESKQDESGMPNNRFLAERTGGTYSTLKVQPAELEDSGVYFCASSQRVRPHNEQFFGPGTRLTVL.

The J gene is TRBJ2-7, the V gene TRBV29-1, with D perhaps matching TRBD1 or TRBD2 (5 bases each). V lost 6 bases and J lost 0, with 18 bases in between. CDR1 SQVTM and CDR2 ANQGSEA come from the germline V gene. CDR3 size: 15 residues. CDR3 in amino acids: CSVEFRDRPSYEQYF. The CDR3 bases are TGCAGCGTCGAATTCCGGGACCGACCCTCCTACGAGCAGTACTTC.

J is TRBJ2-7 and V is TRBV11-3; D possibly corresponds to TRBD2 (6 bases). Germline CDR1 SGHNT, CDR2 YENEEA. The germline V and J ends were trimmed by 5 bases and 4 bases, with 15 bases remaining between them. This CDR3 has 14 residues. The CDR3 reads CASSETSSGYEQYF. The CDR3 DNA reads as TGTGCCAGCAGCGAGACTAGTTCTGGGTACGAGCAGTACTTC. The full variable domain, in which reference TRBV11-3 and TRBJ2-7 provide the parts outside the CDR3, is EAGVVQSPRYKIIEKKQPVAFWCNPISGHNTLYWYLQNLGQGPELLIRYENEEAVDDSQLPKDRFSAERLKGVDSTLKIQPAELGDSAVYLCASSETSSGYEQYFGPGTRLTVT.

This clone was found once. V and J are TRBV10-2 and TRBJ2-4, with D tentatively TRBD2 (5 bases). This CDR3 has 13 residues. Germline CDR1 and CDR2: WSHSY and SAAADI. Trimming removed 1 base at V and 7 bases at J, with 8 bases between. The DNA of the CDR3 is TGCGCCAGCAGTGAGTTCCGGAGGAACATTCAGTACTTC. It codes for CASSEFRRNIQYF.

This chain links TRBV5-5 with TRBJ2-1; perhaps TRBD1 as D (6 bases). Germline values: CDR1 SGHKS, CDR2 YYEKEE (reference sequence). The CDR3 consists of 18 residues. V lost 1 base, J lost 7 bases, and 24 bases lay in between. CDR3 bases: TGTGCCAGCAGCTTGAGACAGGTCATCACCCTAGTAACGAATGAGCAGTTCTTC. Translation gives CASSLRQVITLVTNEQFF.

The chain has TRBV2 and TRBJ2-7, with TRBD2 matching 7 bases. The CDR3 consists of 14 residues. CDR1 and CDR2 (germline): SNHLY, FYNNEI. The trim removed 9 bases at V and 5 bases at J, leaving 13 bases unmatched. The CDR3: CASQLTSENHEQYF. The CDR3 DNA reads TGTGCCAGTCAACTCACTAGCGAGAATCACGAGCAGTACTTC.

As for this clone: One end of the junction fails to match germline, which may point to a read error. The V and J genes are TRBV7-9 and TRBJ2-7, with D perhaps being TRBD1 or TRBD2 (5 bases each). This CDR3 region has 16 residues. Germline CDR1 and CDR2: SEHNR and FQNEAQ (reference sequence). CDR3 sequence: CAGSLLRDGSSYEEYF. The CDR3 bases are TGTGCCGGCAGCTTATTGAGGGACGGTAGCTCCTACGAGGAGTACTTC. Looking up the rest from reference TRBV7-9 and TRBJ2-7 gives the full variable domain: DTGVSQNPRHKITKRGQNVTFRCDPISEHNRLYWYRQTLGQGPEFLTYFQNEAQLEKSRLLSDRFSAERPKGSFSTLEIQRTEQGDSAMYLCAGSLLRDGSSYEEYFGPGTRLTVT.

A word on this clone: Other nucleotide sequences from this sample produce the same CDR3. This chain links TRBV4-2 with TRBJ2-3; D uncertain. This CDR3 comprises 13 residues. Trimming shortened V by 1 base and J by 5 bases, and 7 bases separated the two germline ends. Germline V CDR1 and CDR2: LGHNA, YNFKEQ. The CDR3 DNA reads as TGTGCCAGCAGCCAAGTTCTCGGAGATACGCAGTATTTT. This gives the protein CASSQVLGDTQYF.

The rearrangement links TRBV9 to TRBJ2-2, with D possibly TRBD2 on 5 matching bases. The germline gives CDR1 SGDLS, CDR2 YYNGEE. CDR3 size: 16 residues. Trimming took off 0 bases at V and 1 base at J, with 10 bases between the two ends. The CDR3 DNA sequence: TGTGCCAGCAGCGTAGAGTATAGCGTGAACACCGGGGAGCTGTTTTTT. This translates into CASSVEYSVNTGELFF.

CDR3 protein: CASSPPDTPNIQYF. CDR3 bases: TGTGCCAGCAGCCCCCCGGACACGCCGAACATTCAGTACTTC. This rearrangement joins TRBV7-9 to TRBJ2-4; D is perhaps TRBD1 (5 bases). Trimming shortened V by 5 bases and J by 7 bases, and 15 bases separated the two germline ends. Germline V CDR1 and CDR2: SEHNR, FQNEAQ (reference sequence). The CDR3 totals 14 residues.

The J gene is TRBJ1-2, the V gene TRBV28; D gene ambiguous. The germline V gene encodes CDR1 MDHEN and CDR2 SYDVKM. This CDR3 spans 16 amino acids. V lost 3 bases to trimming and J lost 6 bases, with 20 bases between them. CDR3 residues: CASSFWSSGGVDGYTF. The CDR3 DNA reads TGTGCCAGCAGTTTCTGGTCGTCGGGTGGGGTCGATGGCTACACCTTC.

This chain's CDR3 is CASSPPDSRLSTEAFF. The CDR3 nucleotides are TGTGCCAGCTCACCACCGGACAGCCGATTAAGCACTGAAGCTTTCTTT. This chain connects TRBV18 to TRBJ1-1; TRBD1 is a possible D gene (6 bases). V shed 0 bases and J shed 4 bases, with 15 bases lying between them. The germline CDR1 and CDR2 sequences are KGHSH and LQKENI. The CDR3 sequence is 16 residues long.

J is TRBJ2-7 and V is TRBV28; a weak D match, TRBD2 (5 bases). This CDR3 comprises 10 residues. Germline V gene lookup returns CDR1 MDHEN and CDR2 SYDVKM. The germline V and J ends were trimmed by 9 bases and 6 bases, with 9 bases remaining between them. The CDR3 sequence: CASSDSEQYF. DNA of the CDR3: TGTGCCAGTTCGGACTCCGAGCAGTACTTC. Full variable domain (missing parts from reference TRBV28 and TRBJ2-7): DVKVTQSSRYLVKRTGEKVFLECVQDMDHENMFWYRQDPGLGLRLIYFSYDVKMKEKGDIPEGYSVSREKKERFSLILESASTNQTSMYLCASSDSEQYFGPGTRLTVT.

This chain joins TRBV30 and TRBJ1-1, with 7 bases identical to TRBD1. Germline V gene lookup returns CDR1 GTSNPN and CDR2 SVGIG (reference sequence). V shed 4 bases, J shed 11 bases, and the junction held 13 bases outside the gene matches. The CDR3 runs to 13 residues. The CDR3 region is CAWTSGGVSEAFF. The CDR3 nucleotides read TGTGCCTGGACCTCAGGGGGAGTGTCGGAGGCTTTCTTT. Using reference TRBV30 and TRBJ1-1 for the parts outside the CDR3, the full variable domain is SQTIHQWPATLVQPVGSPLSLECTVEGTSNPNLYWYRQAAGRGLQLLFYSVGIGQISSEVPQNLSASRPQDRQFILSSKKLLLSDSGFYLCAWTSGGVSEAFFGQGTRLTVV.

The chain couples TRBV7-9 to TRBJ1-2; D not resolved. CDR3 size: 14 residues. V shed 5 bases and J shed 5 bases, with 15 bases lying between them. Germline V CDR1 and CDR2: SEHNR, FQNEAQ (reference sequence). DNA for the CDR3: TGTGCCAGCAGCCTTACCGAACAGCCTTATGGCTACACCTTC. Translated, it gives CASSLTEQPYGYTF.

The rearrangement joins TRBV11-2 to TRBJ2-3; 7 bases line up with TRBD2. The germline gives CDR1 SGHAT, CDR2 FQNNGV. V lost 5 bases, J lost 3 bases, and 5 bases stayed unmatched. The CDR3 is made up of 14 amino acids. CDR3 nucleotide sequence: TGTGCCAGCAGCCCCGGGGAGGGTACAGATACGCAGTATTTT. Amino acid sequence: CASSPGEGTDTQYF.

The table lists this clone with a count of one. This chain uses TRBV7-3 with TRBJ2-1; D uncertain. Germline loops: CDR1 SGHTA, CDR2 FQGTGA. Deletions cut 4 bases from V and 8 bases from J, with 9 bases between. The length of the CDR3 is 12 residues. The CDR3 is CASSSSVDEQFF. As DNA, the CDR3 is TGTGCCAGCAGCTCTAGTGTCGATGAGCAGTTCTTC.

This clone was seen a single time. The rearrangement joins TRBV27 to TRBJ2-7; D gene ambiguous. The CDR3 runs 16 residues. Trimming pared 5 bases from V and 7 bases from J, leaving 24 bases between. Germline V CDR1 and CDR2: MNHEY, SMNVEV (reference sequence). The CDR3 here is CASSPLLVGLREEQYF. In DNA form, the CDR3 reads TGTGCCAGCAGTCCACTACTGGTAGGGTTGCGTGAGGAGCAGTACTTC.

The CDR3: CASSPQLAGGPDTQYF. Written as DNA, the CDR3 is TGCGCCAGCAGCCCTCAACTAGCGGGAGGGCCAGATACGCAGTATTTT. The V gene is TRBV4-1, the J gene TRBJ2-3, with TRBD2 identical over 13 bases. V shed 4 bases and J 4 bases; nucleotides not matched to a gene: 5. The CDR3 has 16 amino acids. The germline V gene has CDR1 MGHRA and CDR2 YSYEKL.

This clone has only one observation. The chain links TRBV7-3 to TRBJ2-3, with D tentatively TRBD1 or TRBD2 (5 bases each). Trimming left V 5 bases short and J 0 bases short, with 6 bases between. Per germline, CDR1 SGHTA and CDR2 FQGTGA. This CDR3 spans 13 amino acids. CDR3: CASSGGSTDTQYF. CDR3 DNA sequence: TGTGCCAGCAGCGGGGGTAGCACAGATACGCAGTATTTT.